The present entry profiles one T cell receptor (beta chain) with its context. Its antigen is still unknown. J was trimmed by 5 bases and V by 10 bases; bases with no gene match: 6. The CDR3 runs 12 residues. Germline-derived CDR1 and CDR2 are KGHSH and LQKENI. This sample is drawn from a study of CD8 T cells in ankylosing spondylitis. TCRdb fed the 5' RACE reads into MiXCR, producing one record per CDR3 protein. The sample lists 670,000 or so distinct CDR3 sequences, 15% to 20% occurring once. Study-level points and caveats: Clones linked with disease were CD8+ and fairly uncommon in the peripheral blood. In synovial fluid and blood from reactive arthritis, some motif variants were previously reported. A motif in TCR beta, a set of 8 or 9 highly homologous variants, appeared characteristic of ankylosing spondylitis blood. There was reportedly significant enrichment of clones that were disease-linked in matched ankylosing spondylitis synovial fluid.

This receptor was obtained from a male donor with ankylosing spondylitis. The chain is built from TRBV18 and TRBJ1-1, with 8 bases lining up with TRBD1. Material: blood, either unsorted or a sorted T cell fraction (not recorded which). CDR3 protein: CATGQGATEAFF. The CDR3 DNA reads TGTGCCACGGGGCAGGGGGCGACTGAAGCTTTCTTT.